This TCR beta chain was captured in a study of T cell responses to AZD1222 COVID-19 vaccine. The length of the CDR3 is 14 residues. The V end lost 6 bases, the J end lost 1 base, and 13 bases lay between the germline ends. Germline CDR1 is MDHEN and CDR2 is SYDVKM. This clone appeared once. The antigen is not known. Broader study findings: Regions 160-218 and 743-854 dominated among vaccine-associated CD4 TCRs spanning spike. Scientists sampled the repertoires only once the peak T cell response had passed. Donors were largely white British and mainly female; clonal diversity was possibly underestimated.

The assay was immunoSEQ multiplex PCR, and TCRdb's table has in-frame clones only and misses some. The sample yields more than 95,000 clones, 70% to 90% seen once. This receptor was obtained from an adult in good health. This chain uses TRBV28 with TRBJ2-7, with D hard to call. The source material was peripheral blood, sampled on day 0 of AZD1222 vaccination. CDR3 residues: CASSSPTVSYEQYF. CDR3 DNA sequence: TGTGCCAGCAGCTCCCCGACGGTATCCTACGAGCAGTACTTC. Variable domain in full (rest from reference TRBV28 and TRBJ2-7): DVKVTQSSRYLVKRTGEKVFLECVQDMDHENMFWYRQDPGLGLRLIYFSYDVKMKEKGDIPEGYSVSREKKERFSLILESASTNQTSMYLCASSSPTVSYEQYFGPGTRLTVT.